Listed below are T cell receptor beta chains from one sample, sequenced in a study of identical twins. Each CDR3 protein gets one entry after TCRdb re-called the 5' RACE reads with MiXCR. This sample has a few hundred thousand distinct CDR3 sequences, with approximately 16% found just once. These records were also assigned to another study, of yellow fever vaccine responses in identical twins.

Sequencing was performed on CD4+ T cells sorted from blood. The receptor source for this set is a woman younger than 35 in good health. CDR3s include the opening cysteine and the closing phenylalanine or tryptophan. A D gene is named only where the DNA matches it firmly. Not every row has a clone size; where given, it reads once, few, many or a size class.

clone_size	v_call	d_call	j_call	cdr3_nt	cdr3_aa
many	TRBV10-3	TRBD1	TRBJ2-7	TGTGCCATCAGCCAGGACAGGGGTGACTACGGACAGTACTTC	CAISQDRGDYGQYF
few	TRBV9	-	TRBJ1-5	TGTGCCAGCAGCGTCACATCAGGCGCCTGGGAGCCCCAGCATTTT	CASSVTSGAWEPQHF
-	TRBV12-3/TRBV12-4	TRBD2	TRBJ2-7	TGTGCCAGCAGTACTAGCGGGAGTACTTACGAGCAGTACTTC	CASSTSGSTYEQYF
-	TRBV7-9	-	TRBJ1-6	TGTGCCAGCTCACCGCCCGAGGGAACTAATTCACCCCTCCACTTT	CASSPPEGTNSPLHF
many	TRBV12-3/TRBV12-4	-	TRBJ2-1	TGTGCCAGCAGTTTAACGGGGGGCGAGCAGTTCTTC	CASSLTGGEQFF
-	TRBV18	-	TRBJ1-4	TGTGCCAGCTCACCCCAACAGGGTTCCACTAATGAAAAACTGTTTTTT	CASSPQQGSTNEKLFF
few	TRBV5-1	TRBD2	TRBJ2-7	TGCGCCAGCTTTGTGACTAGCGGGGGCTACGAGCAGTACTTC	CASFVTSGGYEQYF
-	TRBV6-1	TRBD2	TRBJ2-1	TGTGCCAGCAGCCTGGCGACTAGCGGCCACAATGAGCAGTTCTTC	CASSLATSGHNEQFF
-	TRBV5-5	-	TRBJ1-1	TGTGCCAGCAGCTCGGACGCAATCACTGAAGCTTTCTTT	CASSSDAITEAFF
-	TRBV27	TRBD2	TRBJ2-1	TGTGCCAGCAGTTTAAGTGAATGGGGTAGCGGGACCTATGAGCAGTTCTTC	CASSLSEWGSGTYEQFF
few	TRBV3-1	-	TRBJ1-4	TGTGCCAGCAGCCAAGAAGGGACCGGGACTAAAGAAAAACTGTTTTTT	CASSQEGTGTKEKLFF
-	TRBV12-3/TRBV12-4	-	TRBJ2-7	TGTGCCAGCAGTTTGCAGGGCTACGCCTACGAGCAGTACTTC	CASSLQGYAYEQYF
-	TRBV7-9	-	TRBJ2-4	TGTGCCAGCAGCCCTGACGGCCAACTTAAAAACATTCAGTACTTC	CASSPDGQLKNIQYF
few	TRBV28	TRBD1	TRBJ1-4	TGTGCCAGCACCTCACCCGGGACAGGGTACGAAAAACTGTTTTTT	CASTSPGTGYEKLFF
-	TRBV20-1	-	TRBJ2-5	TGCAGTGCTTTGCTGAAACAAGAGACCCAGTACTTC	CSALLKQETQYF
many	TRBV7-9	-	TRBJ2-3	TGTGCCAGCAGCTTTCTCGGTACTAGCACAGATACGCAGTATTTT	CASSFLGTSTDTQYF
-	TRBV3-1	-	TRBJ2-3	TGTGCCAGCAGCCCCGGGGTTGTCACAGATACGCAGTATTTT	CASSPGVVTDTQYF
few	TRBV4-1	-	TRBJ2-1	TGCGCCAGCAAATCAGCGGCTTCGGGCTCCTACAATGAGCAGTTCTTC	CASKSAASGSYNEQFF
few	TRBV15	TRBD2	TRBJ2-5	TGTGCCACCAGCAGAGAGTGGACTAGACAACGGGAAGGGACCCAGTACTTC	CATSREWTRQREGTQYF
-	TRBV27	-	TRBJ2-7	TGTGCCAGCAGAGCCCCAGGCCGCGAGCAGTACTTC	CASRAPGREQYF
-	TRBV20-1	TRBD2	TRBJ2-1	TGCAGTGCAGCCGAAAGGGCGGGGGTTTCCGGTGAGCAGTTCTTC	CSAAERAGVSGEQFF
-	TRBV29-1	-	TRBJ1-6	TGCAGCGTTGCTGAAGGGAGTTGGGATTCACCCCTCCACTTT	CSVAEGSWDSPLHF
few	TRBV20-1	-	TRBJ2-1	TGCAGTGCTAGTAGGAATGAGCAGTTCTTC	CSASRNEQFF
few	TRBV19	-	TRBJ2-1	TGTGCCAGTACCCTACCGGGGCCCTACAATGAGCAGTTCTTC	CASTLPGPYNEQFF
-	TRBV29-1	-	TRBJ1-1	TGCAGCGTTGCCGGGCGCACCTCGAACACTGAAGCTTTCTTT	CSVAGRTSNTEAFF
many	TRBV20-1	-	TRBJ2-1	TGCAGTGCGCTCCGGGACTTCAAGAAGTTCTTC	CSALRDFKKFF
-	TRBV3-1	-	TRBJ2-2	TGTGCCAGCAAGGGGGGGATTAACACCGGGGAGCTGTTTTTT	CASKGGINTGELFF
-	TRBV12-3/TRBV12-4	-	TRBJ2-1	TGTGCCAGCAGTTTCGGGGGACGTGAGCAGTTCTTC	CASSFGGREQFF
-	TRBV19	-	TRBJ1-1	TGTGCCAGTAGTATAGACCAGGGGAACACTGAAGCTTTCTTT	CASSIDQGNTEAFF
few	TRBV12-3/TRBV12-4	-	TRBJ2-5	TGTGCCAGCAGCCACGGGGGCGGGGGTGAGACCCAGTACTTC	CASSHGGGGETQYF
-	TRBV12-3/TRBV12-4	TRBD1	TRBJ1-6	TGTGCCAGCAGTCGGGACAGGACAACCTATAATTCACCCCTCCACTTT	CASSRDRTTYNSPLHF
-	TRBV9	-	TRBJ2-2	TGTGCCAGCAGCGTAGGGGCTCTTAAATTGAACACCGGGGAGCTGTTTTTT	CASSVGALKLNTGELFF
-	TRBV5-1	TRBD1	TRBJ2-4	TGCGCCAGCAGCTTGGACAGGGGGCTGAGGGGTTTAGCCAAAAACATTCAGTACTTC	CASSLDRGLRGLAKNIQYF
-	TRBV11-2	-	TRBJ2-1	TGTGCCAGCAGCTTAGAAGCTAGGACAGTCTACAATGAGCAGTTCTTC	CASSLEARTVYNEQFF
-	TRBV6-1	TRBD2	TRBJ2-7	TGTGCCAGCAGCCGTCTAGCGGGAAGTTTTTACGAGCAGTACTTC	CASSRLAGSFYEQYF
-	TRBV28	-	TRBJ1-1	TGTGCCAGCAGCTACCCCACGGATAACACTGAAGCTTTCTTT	CASSYPTDNTEAFF